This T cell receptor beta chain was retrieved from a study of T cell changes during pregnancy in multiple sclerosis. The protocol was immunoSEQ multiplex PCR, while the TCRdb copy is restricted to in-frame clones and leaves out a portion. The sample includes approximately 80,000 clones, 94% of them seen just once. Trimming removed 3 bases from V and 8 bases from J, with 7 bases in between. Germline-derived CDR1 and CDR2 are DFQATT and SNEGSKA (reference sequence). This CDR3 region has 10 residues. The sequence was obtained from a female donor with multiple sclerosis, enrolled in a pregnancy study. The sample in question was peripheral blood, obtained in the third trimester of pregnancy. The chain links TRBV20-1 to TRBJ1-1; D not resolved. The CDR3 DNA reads TGCAGTGCTAGTCCCGGGGAAGCTTTCTTT. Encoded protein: CSASPGEAFF.